This TCR beta chain is drawn from a study of blood T cell repertoires in COVID-19. For the study at large: PBMCs, B-cell-depleted T cells, or T cells provided the cDNA or gDNA that made up the material.

In terms of age and location, participants ranged from roughly 18 to 95 years and lived in about 25 US areas. Which cohort a participant joined came from the clinical history participants gave. Sequencing was performed with immunoSEQ multiplex PCR; in TCRdb, only in-frame clones are kept and a portion is missing. Of more than 200,000 clones in the sample, about 90% were seen once. This CDR3 has 17 amino acids. The germline V gene encodes CDR1 MNHNY and CDR2 SVGAGI (reference sequence). Germline trimming cut 5 bases from V and 4 bases from J; bases unmatched to any gene: 13. The sequence derives from a man in his thirties or forties who had recovered from COVID-19. The rearrangement joins TRBV6-6 to TRBJ2-1; TRBD2 aligns across 8 bases. Sequenced input: PBMCs or T cells enriched from blood (not recorded which). CDR3 DNA: TGTGCCAGCAGTCGCCACTTCGGAGCGGGAGCGTACAATGAGCAGTTCTTC. Its protein is CASSRHFGAGAYNEQFF.